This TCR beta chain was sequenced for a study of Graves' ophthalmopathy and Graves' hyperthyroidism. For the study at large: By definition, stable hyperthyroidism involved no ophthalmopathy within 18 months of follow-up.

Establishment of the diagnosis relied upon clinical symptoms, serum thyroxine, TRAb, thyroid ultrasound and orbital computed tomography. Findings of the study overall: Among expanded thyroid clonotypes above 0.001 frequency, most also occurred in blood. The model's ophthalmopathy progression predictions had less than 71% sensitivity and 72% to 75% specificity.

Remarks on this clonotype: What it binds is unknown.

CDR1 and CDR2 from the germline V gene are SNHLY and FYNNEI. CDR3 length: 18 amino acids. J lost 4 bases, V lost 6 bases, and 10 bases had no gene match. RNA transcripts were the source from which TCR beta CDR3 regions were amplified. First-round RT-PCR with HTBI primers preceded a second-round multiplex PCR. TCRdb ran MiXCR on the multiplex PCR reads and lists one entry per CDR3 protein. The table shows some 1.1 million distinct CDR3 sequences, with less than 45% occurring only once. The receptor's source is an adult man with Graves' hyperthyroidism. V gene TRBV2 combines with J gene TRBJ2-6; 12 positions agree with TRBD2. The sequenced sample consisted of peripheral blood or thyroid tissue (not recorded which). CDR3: CASRGGLAGFGGANVLTF. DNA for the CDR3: TGTGCCAGCAGAGGTGGACTAGCGGGGTTTGGAGGGGCCAACGTCCTGACTTTC.